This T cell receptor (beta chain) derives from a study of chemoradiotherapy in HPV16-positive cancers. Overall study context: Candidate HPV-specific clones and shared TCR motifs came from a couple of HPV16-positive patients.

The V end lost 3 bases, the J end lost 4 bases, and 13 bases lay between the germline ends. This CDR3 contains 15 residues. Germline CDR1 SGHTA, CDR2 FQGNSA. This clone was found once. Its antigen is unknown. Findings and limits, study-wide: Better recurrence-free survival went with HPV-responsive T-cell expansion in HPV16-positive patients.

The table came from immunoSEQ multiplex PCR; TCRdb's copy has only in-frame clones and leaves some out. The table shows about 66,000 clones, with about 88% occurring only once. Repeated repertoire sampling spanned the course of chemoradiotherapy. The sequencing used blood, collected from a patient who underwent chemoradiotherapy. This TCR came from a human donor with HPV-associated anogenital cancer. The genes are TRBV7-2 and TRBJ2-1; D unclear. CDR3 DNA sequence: TGTGCCAGCAGCTTGGACCCTTTAGGGTACAATGAGCAGTTCTTC. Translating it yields CASSLDPLGYNEQFF.